This TCR beta chain was identified in a study of identical twins (dated by TCRdb to 2016 to 2017). In terms of the full investigation: TCR alpha and beta repertoires from monozygotic twins, unrelated adults of various ages and cord blood were deep-sequenced to test whether fetal clonotypes persist. Replicate twin experiments were performed at different times using different library preparation protocols to rule out contamination. What the study reported, not specific to this receptor: A weaker excess of twin sharing was found in beta out-of-frame sequences because the signal-to-noise ratio was lowered by fewer shared sequences. In monozygotic twins, recombination models systematically underestimated out-of-frame TCR alpha sharing, but the models matched the sharing seen between unrelated individuals. Because the same donors could not be followed over many years, conclusions were based on cross-sectional statistical analysis. Compared with coincidental sharing between unrelated individuals, an excess of low generation-probability sequences was observed among out-of-frame TCR alpha sequences shared between twins. Abundant cord blood beta clonotypes carried fewer insertions; young adult naive repertoires showed a weaker similar trend, while memory repertoires showed none. Invariant T cells such as MAIT and iNKT could partly confound zero-insertion analyses, although diverse VJ usage argued against such confounding for most clonotypes.

The protocol used for the library was 5' RACE. Sequenced using an Illumina HiSeq 2000. Template switching introduced a universal primer binding site; the final cDNA contained a unique molecular identifier, enabling accurate counting of TCR cDNA molecules. First-strand cDNA for TCR alpha and beta chains was synthesized from specific primers in the conserved constant-segment region. To control for contamination, every cDNA library was double barcoded, receiving both a SMART-Mk sample barcode and Illumina barcodes. TruSeq adapter sequences and Illumina sample barcodes were added in two successive PCR steps. The TCR alpha and beta cDNA libraries were sequenced on the Illumina HiSeq platform using custom primers. The authors processed their data as follows. MiGEC processed the raw reads to extract unique molecular identifiers, while MiXCR was used to determine the CDR3 positions. Recombination models were inferred per individual with the repgenHMM and IGoR tools using an EM algorithm. Shared clonotypes were analyzed with the tcR package in R, and sharing was normalized by the product of cloneset sizes. To study raw recombination free of thymic and clonal selection effects, out-of-frame nonproductive sequences were analyzed. In-frame beta chains were kept once TCRdb had trimmed the public reads at Q25 with fastp and called clones with MiXCR. Every entry covers one CDR3 protein and lists the most common genes and DNA from its rows. The V and J calls, along with clone size, are taken from TCRdb and not from the paper's own processing. Within this sample are about 330,000 distinct CDR3 sequences, with 9% to 15% of them counted one time only. The ten largest make up 7.2% of the sample.

Every donor in the study was a healthy Caucasian. Three pairs of female monozygotic twins, all aged roughly 18 to 29 years, were included in the twin cohort. Positive isolation kits from Invitrogen were used to isolate the CD4+ and CD8+ T cell populations. This clonotype was counted many times. Its recognized antigen is unknown. No base quality information exists; no much larger clone differs at one position. Trimming takes 5 bases from V and 3 bases from J, and the germline ends sit 11 bases apart. Inclusive of the bounding cysteine and valine, the CDR3 is 13 residues long. Only the CDR3 region is kept as DNA, spanning 39 bases read in frame from base 1. CDR1 and CDR2 are read off the germline V gene (reference sequence) as SEHNR and FQNEAQ. These data also featured in a second study, about yellow fever vaccine responses in identical twins. As described in the second report: The T cell response to vaccination in identical twins was reported by the authors to appear partly convergent and partly personalized. In identical twins, the study followed T cell clones that responded to the vaccine with precision.

The receptor comes from a woman younger than 30 in good health. This receptor chain uses TRBV7-9 and TRBJ2-7, with TRBD1 tentatively as D gene (6 bases match). The sequenced sample was CD8+ T cells sorted from blood. For the CDR3, the sequence is CASSLPGHYEQYV. In nucleotide form, the sequence is TGTGCCAGCAGCCTCCCGGGACACTACGAGCAGTACGTC.